The rows below give T cell receptor beta chains drawn from one sample of a study of cytomegalovirus exposure and HLA in healthy donors. Some clones are missing from TCRdb's copy, which holds only in-frame ones; the method was immunoSEQ multiplex PCR. The sample has around 140,000 clones; around four fifths are singletons. Sequences were obtained from PBMCs. The receptors here all came from a woman aged 40-49 years in good health and CMV-seronegative. CDR3s include the opening cysteine and the closing phenylalanine or tryptophan. Fields, in order: CDR3 length, J gene, V gene, CDR3 protein.

14,TRBJ2-1,TRBV4-3,CASSQRRGLNEQFF
15,TRBJ2-5,TRBV7-6,CASSSSRGVIETQYF
15,TRBJ2-2,TRBV30,CAWSVIDREAGELFF
14,TRBJ1-3,TRBV7-2,CASSSGTSGNTIYF
15,TRBJ1-3,TRBV6-5,CASSYMQGARNTIYF
16,TRBJ2-1,TRBV5-4,CASSFPGTGNPNEQFF
18,TRBJ2-5,TRBV4-1,CASSQVSRTSGSGGVAYF
14,TRBJ1-1,TRBV7-2,CASSRDSLSTEAFF
17,TRBJ1-2,TRBV7-9,CASSLGQQGASDYGYTF
15,TRBJ2-7,TRBV28,CASGPWDRGAYEQYF
16,TRBJ1-1,TRBV7-2,CASSLTGGYLNTEAFF
15,TRBJ1-5,TRBV4-1,CASSQTGKGNQPQHF
13,TRBJ2-3,TRBV27,CAAGLAVTDTQYF
17,TRBJ1-2,TRBV7-9,CASSAPTGSPIPYGYTF
19,TRBJ1-5,TRBV7-8,CASSLFMLLPGGQNQPQHF
16,TRBJ1-5,TRBV7-9,CASSSNRASSNQPQHF
12,TRBJ1-5,TRBV28,CAGCKGRQPQHF
15,TRBJ2-1,TRBV15,CATSRLSGRADEQFF
15,TRBJ2-7,TRBV5-1,CASSVSGLAGYEQYF
19,TRBJ2-1,TRBV13,CASSPGLAGGPMSVNEQFF
17,TRBJ2-1,TRBV7-6,CASSLVRGWGLTDEQFF
13,TRBJ2-1,TRBV7-2,CASSLLAYNEQFF
16,TRBJ2-3,TRBV19,CASSIRSKLGVYTQYF
14,TRBJ1-1,TRBV11-3,CASSLSAENTEAFF
14,TRBJ2-7,TRBV5-1,CASRSDWSSYEQYF
12,TRBJ2-5,TRBV29-1,CSVGGNQETQYF
15,TRBJ2-1,TRBV4-2,CASSPWTSAYNEQFF
14,TRBJ1-1,TRBV7-8,CASSLAGDNTEAFF
14,TRBJ2-5,TRBV25-1,CASSSHGREETQYF
14,TRBJ1-2,TRBV6-6,CASRIGQGVYGYTF
14,TRBJ2-1,TRBV30,CAWSVQGSYNEQFF